The 25 T cell receptor beta chains below come from one sample, sequenced in a study of spatial heterogeneity in lung cancer. Findings and caveats of the study: The study found that expanded intratumoral alpha and beta TCR counts tracked tumor mutation counts.

TCRdb recomputed calls from the 5' RACE reads with MiXCR, one row per CDR3 protein. The sample yields over 15,000 distinct CDR3 sequences, 5.5% to 6.5% seen once. These TCRs are of unknown antigen specificity. The time point is: sample taken at primary tumor resection. The specimen was lung tumor tissue, collected at surgery. The origin of the receptors is a female donor with early-stage non-small cell lung cancer.

This clonotype was seen at least ten times. The chain has TRBV25-1 and TRBJ1-1, with TRBD1 matching over 10 bases. J was trimmed by 1 base and V by 6 bases; bases with no gene match: 14. Germline lookup yields CDR1 MGHDK and CDR2 SYGVNS. The length of the CDR3 is 18 residues. The CDR3 DNA reads TGTGCCAGCAGAACGTTCGGACAGGGGGACCCACAGAACACTGAAGCTTTCTTT. Translated: CASRTFGQGDPQNTEAFF.

In this sample, this clonotype turned up many times. The chain employs TRBV6-5 and TRBJ2-3; 8 bases map to TRBD1. V shed 6 bases and J 9 bases; nucleotides not matched to a gene: 11. The CDR3 totals 14 residues. Looked up from germline, CDR1 is MNHEY and CDR2 is SVGAGI. The CDR3: CASRAGTGHATQYF. Here the CDR3 DNA reads TGTGCCAGCAGGGCCGGGACAGGCCACGCGACGCAGTATTTT.

This clonotype has at least ten counts. This chain uses TRBV6-5 with TRBJ1-6; D not resolved. The CDR3 spans 12 residues. Germline V gene lookup returns CDR1 MNHEY and CDR2 SVGAGI. The germline V and J ends were trimmed by 5 bases and 4 bases, with 3 bases remaining between them. DNA for the CDR3: TGTGCCAGCAGTCGTTATAATTCACCCCTCCACTTT. Translated: CASSRYNSPLHF.

This clonotype was found many times. The chain is built from TRBV5-1 and TRBJ2-1; TRBD2 matches at 7 bases. Germline CDR1 is SGHRS and CDR2 is YFSETQ. The CDR3 runs to 13 residues. V shed 7 bases and J 0 bases; nucleotides not matched to a gene: 1. In nucleotides, the CDR3 is TGCGCCAGCCGCGGGAGCTCCTACAATGAGCAGTTCTTC. Translated: CASRGSSYNEQFF.

This clonotype was counted ten times or more. This chain joins TRBV5-5 and TRBJ2-7; D may be TRBD1 or TRBD2 (5 bases each). This CDR3 has 14 amino acids. The V end lost 0 bases, the J end lost 5 bases, and 12 bases lay between the germline ends. Germline values: CDR1 SGHKS, CDR2 YYEKEE (reference sequence). The CDR3 nucleotides are TGTGCCAGCAGCTTGGGGGGCTGGGGACACGAGCAGTACTTC. It codes for CASSLGGWGHEQYF.

This clonotype was recorded many times. V is TRBV11-2 and J is TRBJ2-3; tentatively, D is TRBD1 (6 bases). This CDR3 contains 17 residues. Germline CDR1 SGHAT, CDR2 FQNNGV. Trimming took 5 bases from V and 5 from J, leaving 23 bases between them. The CDR3 nucleotides are TGTGCCAGCAGCCCCCGCAGGGGCCCACGTCTGGAAGATACGCAGTATTTT. Translating it yields CASSPRRGPRLEDTQYF.

This clonotype was found many times. The gene calls are TRBV7-2 and TRBJ2-4; D possibly matches TRBD1 or TRBD2 (5 bases each). There are 12 residues in the CDR3. Germline V gene data show CDR1 as SGHTA and CDR2 as FQGNSA. The V gene lost 5 bases and the J gene lost 8 bases, with 10 bases spanning the gap. The CDR3 DNA follows: TGTGCCAGCAGCAGGGACCGGGACATTCAGTACTTC. This translates into CASSRDRDIQYF.

This clonotype was seen repeatedly, ten times or more. J is TRBJ2-7 and V is TRBV6-1; 11 bases line up with TRBD2. Germline CDR1 reads MNHNS; CDR2 reads SASEGT. This CDR3 is 15 amino acids long. The V segment lost 5 bases and the J segment 3 bases; nucleotides outside the gene matches: 6. The CDR3 region is CASSTGTSGYYEQYF. DNA for the CDR3: TGTGCCAGCAGTACGGGGACTAGCGGATACTACGAGCAGTACTTC.

This clonotype has ten or more counts. The rearrangement links TRBV28 to TRBJ2-3; unclear D gene. CDR3 length: 17 amino acids. The V gene's germline CDR1 is MDHEN and CDR2 SYDVKM. Trimming shortened V by 5 bases and J by 0 bases, and 18 bases separated the two germline ends. CDR3 sequence: CASSPLEASASTDTQYF. DNA for the CDR3: TGTGCCAGCAGTCCGTTAGAAGCCTCGGCTAGCACAGATACGCAGTATTTT.

Judged by abundance, this clonotype is medium-sized. This rearrangement joins TRBV12-3 or TRBV12-4 to TRBJ1-4; TRBD1 might be the D (5 bases). This CDR3 is 14 amino acids long. The germline V and J ends were trimmed by 2 bases and 8 bases, with 12 bases remaining between them. This chain's CDR3 is CASSLFGGEEKLFF. The CDR3 DNA reads TGTGCCAGCAGTTTATTTGGGGGTGAGGAAAAACTGTTTTTT.

V and J are TRBV12-3 or TRBV12-4 and TRBJ2-7; 7 bases are a match to TRBD1. V lost 6 bases to trimming and J lost 4 bases; unmatched junction nucleotides: 9. The CDR3 spans 14 residues. The CDR3, as DNA: TGTGCCAGCAGATCGCCAGGGGGACGTTACGAGCAGTACTTC. Translating it yields CASRSPGGRYEQYF.

This clonotype is medium-sized within its sample. The V call is TRBV19, the J call TRBJ2-5, with 10 nucleotides matching TRBD2. The CDR3 covers 14 residues. V lost 8 bases, J lost 5 bases, and 8 bases stayed unmatched. Germline V gene data show CDR1 as LNHDA and CDR2 as SQIVND (reference sequence). The CDR3 coding sequence is TGTGCCAGTCGGACTAGCGGCCCCTGGGAGACCCAGTACTTC. Translated, it gives CASRTSGPWETQYF.

This clonotype has ten or more counts. The chain recombines TRBV5-1 with TRBJ2-3, with D unresolved. The CDR3 has 15 residues. In germline, CDR1 is SGHRS, CDR2 YFSETQ. Trimming pared 6 bases from V and 4 bases from J, leaving 18 bases between. CDR3 nucleotides: TGCGCCAGCATCCAGCAACCAGACCTCGCAGATACGCAGTATTTT. Its protein is CASIQQPDLADTQYF.

This clonotype occurred many times. V and J are TRBV28 and TRBJ1-5; no firm D call. Germline V lookup: CDR1 MDHEN, CDR2 SYDVKM. V was cut by 4 bases and J by 4 bases, with 14 bases left in between. The CDR3 is made up of 15 amino acids. The CDR3: CASSSVLQGNQPQHF. DNA of the CDR3: TGTGCCAGCAGTTCCGTACTACAAGGTAATCAGCCCCAGCATTTT.

This clonotype was recorded many times. V gene TRBV13 combines with J gene TRBJ2-5; D perhaps matches TRBD1 (6 bases). V lost 4 bases and J 4 bases, leaving 13 bases between the germline ends. Germline V gene lookup returns CDR1 PRHDT and CDR2 FYEKMQ (reference sequence). There are 14 residues in the CDR3. CDR3 residues: CASSSLRGGETQYF. The CDR3 DNA reads as TGTGCCAGCAGCTCACTCCGAGGGGGAGAGACCCAGTACTTC.

This chain links TRBV2 with TRBJ2-5; 15 bases match TRBD2. The CDR3 covers 14 residues. V was pared by 4 bases and J by 7 bases, with 1 base of the junction left unmatched. Germline V gene lookup returns CDR1 SNHLY and CDR2 FYNNEI. The CDR3 protein is CASSAGLAGGTQYF. The CDR3 DNA reads TGTGCCAGCAGTGCGGGACTAGCGGGAGGGACCCAGTACTTC.

This clonotype occurred many times. The V and J genes are TRBV7-6 and TRBJ1-5, with a weak D call TRBD1 (5 bases). The CDR3 consists of 15 residues. V lost 0 bases and J 5 bases, leaving 11 bases between the germline ends. In germline, CDR1 is SGHVS, CDR2 FNYEAQ. The CDR3 is CASSLAWGVDQPQHF. CDR3 coding DNA: TGTGCCAGCAGCTTAGCGTGGGGGGTTGATCAGCCCCAGCATTTT. Using reference TRBV7-6 and TRBJ1-5 for the parts outside the CDR3, the full variable domain is GAGVSQSPRYKVTKRGQDVALRCDPISGHVSLYWYRQALGQGPEFLTYFNYEAQQDKSGLPNDRFSAERPEGSISTLTIQRTEQRDSAMYRCASSLAWGVDQPQHFGDGTRLSIL.

The chain combines TRBV5-1 with TRBJ1-1; D ambiguous. Trimming took off 1 base at V and 6 bases at J, with 19 bases between the two ends. The CDR3 has 16 residues. Germline CDR1 SGHRS, CDR2 YFSETQ. The CDR3 region is CASSLTVGGLAAEAFF. As DNA, the CDR3 is TGCGCCAGCAGCTTGACTGTAGGTGGCTTAGCAGCTGAAGCTTTCTTT.

This clonotype was observed at least ten times. The V call is TRBV9, the J call TRBJ1-3, with 9 bases fitting TRBD1. The CDR3 is made up of 16 amino acids. Germline V lookup: CDR1 SGDLS, CDR2 YYNGEE. Unmatched junction bases numbered 7, after V lost 4 bases and J lost 2 bases. For the CDR3, the DNA is TGTGCCAGCAGCTCCACCGGGACAGGGCCTGGAAACACCATATATTTT. Its protein is CASSSTGTGPGNTIYF. The variable domain in full, completed from reference TRBV9 and TRBJ1-3, reads DSGVTQTPKHLITATGQRVTLRCSPRSGDLSVYWYQQSLDQGLQFLIQYYNGEERAKGNILERFSAQQFPDLHSELNLSSLELGDSALYFCASSSTGTGPGNTIYFGEGSWLTVV.

This clonotype was counted between two and nine times. CDR3 in DNA: TGTGCCAGCACCGGACTAGCGGAACCTCTCACAGATACGCAGTATTTT. Translating it yields CASTGLAEPLTDTQYF. V usage is TRBV6-1 and J usage is TRBJ2-3; 10 bases align to TRBD2. V was pared by 7 bases and J by 2 bases, with 9 bases of the junction left unmatched. The CDR3 totals 16 residues. CDR1 and CDR2 (germline): MNHNS, SASEGT.

This clonotype was seen repeatedly, ten times or more. The chain joins TRBV6-2 or TRBV6-3 to TRBJ2-1; 9 positions match TRBD2. Germline CDR1 and CDR2: MNHEY and SVGEGT. The trim removed 6 bases at V and 6 bases at J, leaving 6 bases unmatched. The CDR3 totals 14 residues. The CDR3: CASRLAGEPNEQFF. CDR3 sequence (DNA): TGTGCCAGCAGATTAGCGGGAGAGCCCAATGAGCAGTTCTTC.

In this sample, this clonotype turned up a few times. V usage is TRBV3-1 and J usage is TRBJ2-1; 7 nucleotides line up with TRBD1. The CDR3 has 14 amino acids. V lost 8 bases to trimming and J lost 9 bases; unmatched junction nucleotides: 13. The germline V gene encodes CDR1 LGHDT and CDR2 YNNKEL (reference sequence). CDR3 in amino acids: CASENRGKTGEQFF. CDR3 in DNA: TGTGCCAGCGAGAACAGGGGAAAAACGGGTGAGCAGTTCTTC.

This clonotype appeared many times. The chain combines TRBV6-2 or TRBV6-3 with TRBJ2-7; 8 positions match TRBD2. Trimming cost V 7 bases and J 0 bases; bases outside gene matches: 11. Germline V gene data show CDR1 as MNHEY and CDR2 as SVGEGT. This CDR3 contains 16 residues. This CDR3 is CASIPTGGAGSYEQYF. Here the CDR3 DNA reads TGTGCCAGCATCCCCACGGGGGGGGCCGGCTCCTACGAGCAGTACTTC.

The chain is built from TRBV28 and TRBJ1-6, with unresolved D. With 6 bases removed from V and 10 bases from J, the gap between germline ends came to 7 bases. Germline CDR1 is MDHEN and CDR2 is SYDVKM. This CDR3 is 11 amino acids long. In nucleotides, the CDR3 is TGTGCCAGCAGACAGAGGTCACCCCTCCACTTT. Protein: CASRQRSPLHF.

There are many counts of this clonotype. The V gene is TRBV3-1, the J gene TRBJ2-6; D is uncertain. Per the germline V gene, CDR1 is LGHDT and CDR2 is YNNKEL (reference sequence). CDR3 length: 13 amino acids. V lost 4 bases, J lost 0 bases, and 1 base lay in between. The CDR3 region is CASSPSGANVLTF. The CDR3 DNA follows: TGTGCCAGCAGCCCCTCTGGGGCCAACGTCCTGACTTTC.